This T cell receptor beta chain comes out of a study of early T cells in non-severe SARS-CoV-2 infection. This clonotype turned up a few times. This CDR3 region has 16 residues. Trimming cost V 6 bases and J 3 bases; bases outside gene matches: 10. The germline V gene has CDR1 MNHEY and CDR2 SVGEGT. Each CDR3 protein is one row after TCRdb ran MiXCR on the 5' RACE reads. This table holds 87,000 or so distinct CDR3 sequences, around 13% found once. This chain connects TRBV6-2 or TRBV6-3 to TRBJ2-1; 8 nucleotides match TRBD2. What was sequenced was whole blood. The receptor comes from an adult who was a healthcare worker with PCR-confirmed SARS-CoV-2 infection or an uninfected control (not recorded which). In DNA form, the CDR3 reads TGTGCCAGCAGGCCGCAAGCGGGGGCCCTCTACAATGAGCAGTTCTTC. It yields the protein CASRPQAGALYNEQFF.